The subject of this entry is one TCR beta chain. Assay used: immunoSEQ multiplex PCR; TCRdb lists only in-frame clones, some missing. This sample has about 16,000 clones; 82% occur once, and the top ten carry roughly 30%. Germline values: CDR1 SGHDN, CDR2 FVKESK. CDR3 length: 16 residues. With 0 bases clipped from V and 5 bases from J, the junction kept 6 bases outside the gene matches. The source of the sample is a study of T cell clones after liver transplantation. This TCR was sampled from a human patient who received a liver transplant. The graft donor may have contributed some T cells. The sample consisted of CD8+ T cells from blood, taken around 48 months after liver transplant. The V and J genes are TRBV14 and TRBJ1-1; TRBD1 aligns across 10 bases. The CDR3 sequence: CASSQDWTGGETEAFF. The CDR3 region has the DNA TGTGCCAGCAGCCAAGACTGGACAGGGGGTGAAACTGAAGCTTTCTTT.